A selection of T cell receptor beta chains follows, all from one sample in a study of blood T cell repertoires in COVID-19. Some clones are missing from TCRdb's copy, which holds only in-frame ones; the method was immunoSEQ multiplex PCR. This sample yields approximately 50,000 clones, of which more than 70% are seen a single time; roughly 15% belongs to the top ten. Sequencing was done on a sample of peripheral blood. The receptors originated from a human donor in a cohort sampled during active COVID-19. CDR3s include the opening cysteine and the closing phenylalanine or tryptophan. D genes are given only for firm matches. Size values are once, few and many counts, or a class for expanded clones, and some rows have none.

d_call,clone_size,j_call,v_call,cdr3_aa,cdr3_nt
TRBD2,NA,TRBJ2-6,TRBV2,CASSERERGGPGANVLTF,TGTGCCAGCAGTGAAAGGGAGCGGGGGGGCCCTGGGGCCAACGTCCTGACTTTC
TRBD1,NA,TRBJ2-1,TRBV23-1,CASSQPIPGQGVQGLRNEQFF,TGCGCCAGCAGTCAACCTATACCGGGACAGGGGGTTCAAGGGCTACGGAATGAGCAGTTCTTC
TRBD1,NA,TRBJ2-3,TRBV29-1,CSGKEGTGVGDTQYF,TGCAGCGGGAAAGAGGGGACAGGAGTGGGAGATACGCAGTATTTT
NA,NA,TRBJ1-2,TRBV5-1,CASSLVADYGYTF,TGCGCCAGCAGCTTGGTAGCAGACTATGGCTACACCTTC
NA,NA,TRBJ2-3,TRBV5-1,CASSLVAGLTDTQYF,TGCGCCAGCAGCTTGGTGGCCGGACTCACAGATACGCAGTATTTT
TRBD1,NA,TRBJ1-5,TRBV16,CASSQSRQGAYQPQHF,TGTGCCAGCAGCCAATCAAGACAGGGGGCATATCAGCCCCAGCATTTT
NA,NA,TRBJ1-3,TRBV6-6,CASSYSNRGSGNTIYF,TGTGCCAGCAGTTACTCGAATCGAGGGTCTGGAAACACCATATATTTT
TRBD2,NA,TRBJ2-3,TRBV7-6,CASSQGLAGGADTQYF,TGTGCCAGCAGCCAGGGACTAGCGGGAGGAGCAGATACGCAGTATTTT
TRBD1,NA,TRBJ1-1,TRBV6-6,CASSETGANTEAFF,TGTGCCAGCAGTGAGACAGGGGCGAACACTGAAGCTTTCTTT
TRBD2,NA,TRBJ2-3,TRBV7-3,CASSLPLAGGTDTQYF,TGTGCCAGCAGCCTACCGCTCGCGGGGGGCACAGATACGCAGTATTTT
TRBD1,once,TRBJ1-1,TRBV29-1,CSAHRGVNTEAFF,TGCAGCGCCCACAGGGGCGTAAACACTGAAGCTTTCTTT
NA,NA,TRBJ1-3,TRBV6-6,CASTTSGGNTIYF,TGTGCCAGCACCACATCTGGCGGAAACACCATATATTTT
TRBD2,NA,TRBJ2-7,TRBV10-3,CAISESSLAGPYEQYF,TGTGCCATCAGTGAGTCGAGTCTAGCGGGACCCTACGAGCAGTACTTC
TRBD2,NA,TRBJ2-1,TRBV9,CASSVNVWGGGEQFF,TGTGCCAGCAGCGTAAATGTGTGGGGGGGTGGTGAGCAGTTCTTC
NA,NA,TRBJ2-1,TRBV7-2,CASSLVAGSYNEQFF,TGTGCCAGCAGCTTAGTCGCGGGGAGCTACAATGAGCAGTTCTTC
NA,once,TRBJ2-3,TRBV6-4,CASSDGAADTQYF,TGTGCCAGCAGTGACGGGGCCGCAGATACGCAGTATTTT
NA,once,TRBJ1-5,TRBV7-2,CASSSSYQPQHF,TGTGCCAGCAGCTCGTCGTATCAGCCCCAGCATTTT
NA,once,TRBJ2-1,TRBV11-2,CASSLAATDTTVLFF,TGTGCCAGCAGCTTAGCGGCTACCGACACCACCGTTCTGTTCTTC
TRBD1,NA,TRBJ1-3,TRBV6-4,CASSDPPRQGRNTIYF,TGTGCCAGCAGTGACCCCCCCCGACAGGGAAGAAACACCATATATTTT
NA,NA,TRBJ1-2,TRBV2,CASSVTEANYGYTF,TGTGCCAGCAGTGTGACAGAAGCTAACTATGGCTACACCTTC
TRBD2,NA,TRBJ2-7,TRBV18,CASSRRTSGVPYEQYF,TGTGCCAGCTCACGAAGAACTAGCGGAGTGCCTTACGAGCAGTACTTC
NA,once,TRBJ2-3,TRBV7-3,CASSLAGSTDTQYF,TGTGCCAGCAGCTTGGCGGGGAGCACAGATACGCAGTATTTT
TRBD1,NA,TRBJ2-3,TRBV5-1,CASSQTGILTDTQYF,TGCGCCAGCAGCCAGACAGGGATTCTGACAGATACGCAGTATTTT
NA,once,TRBJ1-2,TRBV6-5,CASSSTRGNYGYTF,TGTGCCAGCAGCTCAACGCGGGGAAACTATGGCTACACCTTC
NA,NA,TRBJ1-2,TRBV6-5,CASAYAGSYYGYTF,TGTGCCAGCGCCTATGCGGGGAGCTACTATGGCTACACCTTC
TRBD2,NA,TRBJ2-3,TRBV6-2/TRBV6-3,CASSRLAGGADTQYF,TGTGCCAGCAGCCGACTAGCGGGGGGGGCAGATACGCAGTATTTT
TRBD1,once,TRBJ2-7,TRBV19,CASSIEAGGTKAQYF,TGTGCCAGTAGTATAGAAGCAGGGGGCACGAAAGCGCAGTACTTC
TRBD2,NA,TRBJ2-7,TRBV5-4,CASSLPGTSVYEQYF,TGTGCCAGCAGCTTGCCCGGGACTAGTGTTTACGAGCAGTACTTC
TRBD2,NA,TRBJ2-3,TRBV30,CAWSSGGAEADTQYF,TGTGCCTGGTCTAGCGGGGGGGCGGAGGCAGATACGCAGTATTTT
TRBD2,NA,TRBJ2-7,TRBV24-1,CATSDPGLAASYEQYF,TGTGCCACCAGTGACCCGGGACTAGCGGCCTCCTACGAGCAGTACTTC
NA,NA,TRBJ1-1,TRBV5-1,CASSQGRILDTEAFF,TGCGCCAGCAGCCAGGGCAGAATACTTGACACTGAAGCTTTCTTT
TRBD1,NA,TRBJ1-5,TRBV19,CASSRDRVGSNQPQHF,TGTGCCAGTAGCAGGGACAGGGTAGGAAGCAATCAGCCCCAGCATTTT
NA,NA,TRBJ2-7,TRBV6-2/TRBV6-3,CASSPEALFSYEQYF,TGTGCCAGCAGTCCGGAGGCCCTCTTTTCCTACGAGCAGTACTTC
TRBD2,NA,TRBJ2-2,TRBV7-2,CASSDRTSGGNTGELFF,TGTGCCAGCAGCGACCGGACTAGCGGGGGGAACACCGGGGAGCTGTTTTTT
TRBD1,NA,TRBJ1-2,TRBV19,CATRKGQGALGYTF,TGTGCCACTCGTAAGGGACAGGGGGCTCTTGGCTACACCTTC
NA,NA,TRBJ2-7,TRBV6-5,CASSYSPSVSSYEQYF,TGTGCCAGCAGTTACTCCCCTAGCGTATCCTCCTACGAGCAGTACTTC
TRBD1,NA,TRBJ1-1,TRBV19,CASSHRGWVMNTEAFF,TGTGCCAGTAGTCACAGGGGCTGGGTAATGAACACTGAAGCTTTCTTT
NA,NA,TRBJ1-2,TRBV21-1,CASSKLRFTYGYTF,TGTGCCAGCAGCAAATTGCGATTTACCTATGGCTACACCTTC
TRBD2,NA,TRBJ2-1,TRBV28,CASTIASGRGEQFF,TGTGCCAGCACCATAGCCAGCGGGAGAGGTGAGCAGTTCTTC
TRBD1,NA,TRBJ1-1,TRBV5-1,CASSLADRGPTEAFF,TGCGCCAGCAGCTTAGCAGACAGGGGGCCCACTGAAGCTTTCTTT
TRBD1,NA,TRBJ1-5,TRBV4-1,CASSQDSGGDQPQHF,TGCGCCAGCAGCCAAGACTCAGGGGGCGATCAGCCCCAGCATTTT
NA,once,TRBJ2-1,TRBV6-6,CASSQAYNEQFF,TGTGCCAGCAGCCAAGCTTACAATGAGCAGTTCTTC
NA,NA,TRBJ1-5,TRBV18,CASSPPGGRYQPQHF,TGTGCCAGCTCACCACCGGGAGGGCGCTATCAGCCCCAGCATTTT
TRBD2,once,TRBJ2-5,TRBV10-3,CAISEPAGGVETQYF,TGTGCCATCAGTGAGCCAGCGGGGGGGGTCGAGACCCAGTACTTC